These 9 T cell receptor beta chains were sequenced from one sample in a study of T cells in Graves' hyperthyroidism and ophthalmopathy. TCR beta CDR3 region amplification was performed from RNA transcripts. The HTBI primer set was used in a first-round RT-PCR of the TCR CDR3. TCRdb independently ran MiXCR on the multiplex PCR reads; one entry per CDR3 protein. The table shows 480,000 or so distinct CDR3 sequences, with 13% to 15% occurring only once. The sequenced sample was blood. All receptors come from a woman aged 18-35 years with Graves' hyperthyroidism.

With regard to this clonotype: A much larger clonotype is one base distant, so this may be a read error. This sequence joins TRBV2 and TRBJ2-1; the D gene could be TRBD1 or TRBD2 (5 bases each). This CDR3 is built from 13 residues. Germline assignment: CDR1 SNHLY and CDR2 FYNNEI. V was shortened by 7 bases and J by 4 bases, with 11 bases between the two germline ends. The CDR3 coding sequence is TGTGCCAGCACCCGGGACGGGTACAATGAGCAGTTCTTC. Its translation is CASTRDGYNEQFF.

On this clonotype: This may stem from a read error, because a much larger clone lies one nucleotide away. Lacking the conserved final phenylalanine or tryptophan, this CDR3 likely reflects a read error. This chain joins TRBV19 and TRBJ1-5, with TRBD1 identical over 10 bases. The V gene end was trimmed by 5 bases and the J gene end by 4 bases; junction bases not matched to a gene: 5. CDR1 is LNHDA, CDR2 SQIVND, per germline (reference sequence). This CDR3 contains 15 residues. CDR3: CASSARQGANQPQHL. The CDR3 nucleotides are TGTGCCAGTAGTGCAAGACAGGGGGCAAATCAGCCCCAGCATCTT.

This clonotype appeared many times. The chain employs TRBV7-2 and TRBJ2-1; 9 bases map to TRBD2. Losses at the gene ends were 2 bases for V and 7 bases for J; bases not matched to a gene: 9. Per the germline V gene, CDR1 is SGHTA and CDR2 is FQGNSA. This CDR3 is built from 16 residues. For the CDR3, the DNA is TGTGCCAGCAGCTTATTTAGCGGGAGTATAACGAATGAGCAGTTCTTC. Translated: CASSLFSGSITNEQFF.

This clonotype was counted at least ten times. The J gene is TRBJ1-1, the V gene TRBV7-9; the match to TRBD1 covers 7 bases. Germline values: CDR1 SEHNR, CDR2 FQNEAQ (reference sequence). The CDR3 consists of 13 residues. V lost 2 bases, J lost 8 bases, and 5 bases stayed unmatched. The CDR3 loop reads CASSLNGDREAFF. In DNA form, the CDR3 reads TGTGCCAGCAGCTTAAATGGGGACAGAGAAGCTTTCTTT.

This rearrangement joins TRBV13 to TRBJ2-3, with TRBD1 identical over 9 bases. This CDR3 contains 17 residues. Germline-derived CDR1 and CDR2 are PRHDT and FYEKMQ (reference sequence). Trimming removed 0 bases from V and 5 bases from J; junction bases left unmatched: 9. CDR3 loop: CASSLGWGQGVGDTQYF. The CDR3 DNA reads TGTGCCAGCAGCTTAGGCTGGGGACAGGGCGTTGGAGATACGCAGTATTTT. The variable domain in full, with the rest retrieved from reference TRBV13 and TRBJ2-3, is AAGVIQSPRHLIKEKRETATLKCYPIPRHDTVYWYQQGPGQDPQFLISFYEKMQSDKGSIPDRFSAQQFSDYHSELNMSSLELGDSALYFCASSLGWGQGVGDTQYFGPGTRLTVL.

This clonotype was counted many times. The chain links TRBV6-1 to TRBJ2-7; 13 nucleotides agree with TRBD2. The CDR3 contains 16 residues. V dropped 2 bases and J dropped 6; count of bases not matched to a gene: 7. The germline V gene encodes CDR1 MNHNS and CDR2 SASEGT. The CDR3 here is CASSEYLGLAGVEQYV. CDR3 DNA sequence: TGTGCCAGCAGTGAATACCTCGGACTAGCGGGAGTCGAGCAGTACGTC.

This clonotype was counted between two and nine times. The chain has TRBV19 and TRBJ1-1; the D is unclear. Germline CDR1 reads LNHDA; CDR2 reads SQIVND (reference sequence). The CDR3 totals 13 residues. The V end was cut by 4 bases, the J end by 0 bases, with 6 bases between. CDR3 sequence reads: CASSRSMNTEAFF. In DNA form, the CDR3 reads TGTGCCAGTAGTAGGAGCATGAACACTGAAGCTTTCTTT. The full variable domain, completed using reference TRBV19 and TRBJ1-1, is DGGITQSPKYLFRKEGQNVTLSCEQNLNHDAMYWYRQDPGQGLRLIYYSQIVNDFQKGDIAEGYSVSREKKESFPLTVTSAQKNPTAFYLCASSRSMNTEAFFGQGTRLTVV.

The chain has TRBV7-9 and TRBJ2-7; TRBD1 matches at 10 bases. CDR3 length equals 15 residues. Looked up from germline, CDR1 is SEHNR and CDR2 is FQNEAQ (reference sequence). V shed 5 bases, J shed 0 bases, and the junction held 4 bases outside the gene matches. CDR3 in amino acids: CASSRGQGISYEQYF. Written as DNA, the CDR3 is TGTGCCAGCAGCCGGGGACAGGGGATCTCCTACGAGCAGTACTTC.

This clonotype was detected many times. The chain recombines TRBV29-1 with TRBJ2-1; TRBD2 matches at 12 bases. Trimming at V came to 6 bases and at J to 7 bases, leaving 4 bases not matched to a gene. CDR1 and CDR2 from the germline V gene are SQVTM and ANQGSEA. This CDR3 has 13 residues. CDR3 in amino acids: CSVRLAGVNEQFF. The DNA for the CDR3 is TGCAGCGTCCGACTAGCGGGAGTGAATGAGCAGTTCTTC.